This T cell receptor beta chain was retrieved from a study of monozygotic twins with inflammatory bowel disease. Whole-study results and caveats: Those with IBD had lower TCRbeta diversity (inverse Simpson) than their healthy co-twins did.

Investigators pulled total RNA out of whole blood and did not sort T cells. Comments on this clonotype: Its target is unknown.

TCRdb processed the 5' RACE reads again and assigns one entry to each CDR3 protein, with no DNA. This repertoire includes 150,000 to 200,000 distinct CDR3 sequences. Germline CDR1 DFQATT, CDR2 SNEGSKA (reference sequence). The CDR3 is made up of 15 amino acids. This TCR was recovered from a human donor with ulcerative colitis or Crohn's disease, or a healthy co-twin of an affected twin (not recorded which). Material for sequencing was blood. V is TRBV20-1 and J is TRBJ2-1; TCRdb's D call, TRBD1, is unchecked because there is no DNA. CDR3 amino acids: CSARRDRKGNNEQFF.